This T cell receptor beta chain was identified during a study of graft-versus-host responses after intestinal transplantation. The overall study: The study gave all recipients anti-thymocyte globulin induction, then tacrolimus and steroids for 2 to 3 years. Notes on the study in general: Declining HvG levels early post-transplant were linked to peak circulating GvH clone levels. The study found high graft-versus-host to host-versus-graft clonal ratios in allografts of patients with graft-donor T cell macrochimerism.

This clone is termed medium-sized. What it binds is not known. TCRdb keeps only in-frame clones here, not all; method: immunoSEQ multiplex PCR. The sample carries 13,000 to 15,000 clones, roughly 70% recorded once. Processing was applied to graft tissue in order to liberate intraepithelial and lamina propria lymphocytes. CDR1 and CDR2 from the germline V gene are GTSNPN and SVGIG (reference sequence). V lost 1 base and J 2 bases, leaving 12 bases between the germline ends. The CDR3 loop spans 14 amino acids. Here the sequenced sample was ileum tissue, taken around 690 days after intestinal transplantation. The chain employs TRBV30 and TRBJ2-7; D remains unclear. The sequence derives from a human patient who received an intestinal transplant, so some T cells may come from the graft donor. The CDR3 region has the DNA TGTGCCTGGAGTGAGGGATCCCGGCCCTACGAGCAGTACTTC. Its protein product is CAWSEGSRPYEQYF.